The text below deals with one T cell receptor beta chain. Its target is unknown. The sample originates from a study of sequential checkpoint blockade in melanoma. For the study at large: TCRbeta immunosequencing was performed on DNA from roughly 90 pretreatment melanoma tumor samples. Study-level findings and limits: Tumor T-cell fraction and clonality correlated with PD-L1 and CD8+ counts.

Method: immunoSEQ multiplex PCR; TCRdb's copy keeps in-frame clones and lacks some. The sample yields 5,000 to 6,500 clones, roughly 19% seen once. Described treatment: randomized to nivolumab then ipilimumab (arm A) or the reverse (arm B). V shed 3 bases and J shed 2 bases, with 12 bases lying between them. Germline V CDR1 and CDR2: KGHSH, LQKENI. The CDR3 consists of 15 residues. The specimen was tumor tissue (inferred from file names), collected from a patient given nivolumab and ipilimumab in sequence. The chain links TRBV18 to TRBJ2-3, with D uncertain. This clonotype was obtained from a human donor with melanoma. The CDR3 loop reads CASSPNGRPTDTQYF. CDR3 nucleotides: TGTGCCAGCTCACCTAATGGGCGCCCCACAGATACGCAGTATTTT. The full variable domain, completed using reference TRBV18 and TRBJ2-3, is NAGVMQNPRHLVRRRGQEARLRCSPMKGHSHVYWYRQLPEEGLKFMVYLQKENIIDESGMPKERFSAEFPKEGPSILRIQQVVRGDSAAYFCASSPNGRPTDTQYFGPGTRLTVL.